This T cell receptor (beta chain) was identified during a study of T cells in Graves' hyperthyroidism and ophthalmopathy. Template material for amplifying TCR beta CDR3 regions consisted of RNA transcripts. Initially, a first-round RT-PCR of the TCR CDR3 employed the HTBI primer set. Each CDR3 protein is one row after TCRdb ran MiXCR on the multiplex PCR reads. The sample has 700,000 or so distinct CDR3 sequences; around 15% are singletons. Deletions cut 0 bases from V and 0 bases from J, with 5 bases between. The germline V gene has CDR1 MNHEY and CDR2 SVGAGI. The CDR3 extends over 14 amino acids. This clonotype was counted only a few times.

The V gene is TRBV6-5, the J gene TRBJ2-5; D remains unclear. The clonotype originates from a woman aged 45-65 years with Graves' ophthalmopathy. The sample consisted of blood. CDR3 sequence reads: CASSYSKNQETQYF. In nucleotides, the CDR3 is TGTGCCAGCAGTTACTCAAAGAACCAAGAGACCCAGTACTTC.